A single sample is the source of the 10 T cell receptor beta chains below, sequenced in a study of T cell changes during pregnancy in multiple sclerosis. The protocol was immunoSEQ multiplex PCR, while the TCRdb copy is restricted to in-frame clones and leaves out a portion. Among 70,000 to 80,000 clones, 90% to 95% were seen once, and the ten largest hold roughly 0.94%. The sequences come from peripheral blood, collected in the first trimester of pregnancy. These receptors came from a female donor with multiple sclerosis, enrolled in a pregnancy study.

The chain employs TRBV4-1 and TRBJ2-7; maybe TRBD2 (5 bases). This CDR3 contains 14 residues. Trimming took 4 bases from V and 0 from J, leaving 10 bases between them. The germline V gene has CDR1 MGHRA and CDR2 YSYEKL. The CDR3 loop is CASSPGSASYEQYF. CDR3 nucleotides: TGCGCCAGCAGCCCGGGGTCAGCCTCCTACGAGCAGTACTTC.

The chain carries TRBV15 and TRBJ2-2, with D unclear. Germline V CDR1 and CDR2: LNHNV, YYDKDF (reference sequence). The CDR3 is 14 residues long. V gave up 5 bases and J gave up 0 bases, with 7 bases separating them. The CDR3 is CATSLDTNTGELFF. The CDR3 DNA is TGTGCCACCAGCTTAGACACGAACACCGGGGAGCTGTTTTTT.

V gene TRBV29-1 combines with J gene TRBJ2-1, with 14 bases fitting TRBD2. The CDR3 spans 18 residues. CDR1 and CDR2 (germline): SQVTM, ANQGSEA. V was clipped by 3 bases and J by 7 bases; unmatched bases: 14. The CDR3 protein is CSVDPGLAGATTANEQFF. CDR3 in DNA: TGCAGCGTTGACCCGGGACTAGCGGGAGCTACTACAGCGAATGAGCAGTTCTTC.

This sequence joins TRBV5-1 and TRBJ1-1; the match to TRBD1 covers 7 bases. The CDR3 contains 15 residues. Germline V gives CDR1 SGHRS, CDR2 YFSETQ. The trim removed 2 bases at V and 5 bases at J, leaving 9 bases unmatched. The CDR3 coding sequence is TGCGCCAGCAGCTTAAGACAGGGAGAGAATACTGAAGCTTTCTTT. Translation gives CASSLRQGENTEAFF.

The CDR3 sequence is CASSPRTSGGTNEQFF. Here the CDR3 DNA reads TGCGCCAGCAGCCCCCGGACTAGCGGGGGGACCAATGAGCAGTTCTTC. This sequence joins TRBV5-1 and TRBJ2-1, with TRBD2 identical over 14 bases. Germline CDR1 reads SGHRS; CDR2 reads YFSETQ. CDR3 length: 16 amino acids. J was trimmed by 6 bases and V by 4 bases; bases with no gene match: 6.

The chain links TRBV28 to TRBJ2-7, with TRBD2 identical over 7 bases. CDR1 is MDHEN, CDR2 SYDVKM, per germline. V lost 5 bases, J lost 2 bases, and 3 bases stayed unmatched. The CDR3 covers 13 residues. The DNA for the CDR3 is TGTGCCAGCAGTCGTGGGACTACCTACGAGCAGTACTTC. This gives the protein CASSRGTTYEQYF. The variable domain in full, completed from reference TRBV28 and TRBJ2-7, reads DVKVTQSSRYLVKRTGEKVFLECVQDMDHENMFWYRQDPGLGLRLIYFSYDVKMKEKGDIPEGYSVSREKKERFSLILESASTNQTSMYLCASSRGTTYEQYFGPGTRLTVT.

This sequence joins TRBV12-5 and TRBJ2-5; 7 nucleotides line up with TRBD2. The CDR3 contains 14 residues. From germline, CDR1 is LGHNT and CDR2 FRNRAP. Trimming cost V 3 bases and J 4 bases; bases outside gene matches: 5. For the CDR3, the DNA is TGTGCTAGTGGTTTAGGCGGGGGAGGAGAGACCCAGTACTTC. It specifies CASGLGGGGETQYF. The full variable domain, completed using reference TRBV12-5 and TRBJ2-5, is DARVTQTPRHKVTEMGQEVTMRCQPILGHNTVFWYRQTMMQGLELLAYFRNRAPLDDSGMPKDRFSAEMPDATLATLKIQPSEPRDSAVYFCASGLGGGGETQYFGPGTRLLVL.

The chain employs TRBV7-9 and TRBJ2-7, with TRBD1 identical over 10 bases. Per germline, CDR1 SEHNR and CDR2 FQNEAQ (reference sequence). The CDR3 runs 13 residues. V lost 5 bases, J lost 4 bases, and 2 bases stayed unmatched. The CDR3 sequence: CASSRDRGYEQYF. The CDR3 DNA sequence: TGTGCCAGCAGCCGGGACAGGGGTTACGAGCAGTACTTC.

V is TRBV19 and J is TRBJ1-2; the D gene is possibly TRBD1 (5 bases). This CDR3 is built from 14 residues. Germline CDR1 reads LNHDA; CDR2 reads SQIVND (reference sequence). Trimming took 7 bases from V and 4 from J, leaving 16 bases between them. The CDR3 region has the DNA TGTGCCAGTACCCAAGGGGCTGTGCTCTATGGCTACACCTTC. Residues: CASTQGAVLYGYTF.

The chain recombines TRBV29-1 with TRBJ2-1, with a tentative D call TRBD1 (5 bases). V lost 6 bases, J lost 0 bases, and 15 bases lay in between. The CDR3 consists of 15 residues. Germline assignment: CDR1 SQVTM and CDR2 ANQGSEA. The CDR3 bases are TGCAGCGTCTCAAATAGACAGAGCTCCTACAATGAGCAGTTCTTC. Its translation: CSVSNRQSSYNEQFF.